Shown below are 17 T cell receptor beta chains from a single sample sequenced in a study of neoadjuvant anti-PD-1 for oral cavity cancer. Data came from immunoSEQ multiplex PCR; TCRdb stores just in-frame clones and leaves some out. The sample lists fewer than 35,000 clones, around 87% seen once, with 3.5% to 4.5% in the top ten. The material was PBMCs, obtained before nivolumab (anti-PD-1) treatment. The receptors come from a person aged 35-79 years with oral cavity squamous cell carcinoma.

The chain carries TRBV6-5 and TRBJ2-3; D gene uncertain. The length of the CDR3 is 13 residues. V lost 8 bases, J lost 0 bases, and 9 bases lay in between. Germline V gene data show CDR1 as MNHEY and CDR2 as SVGAGI. This chain's CDR3 is CASFRSSTDTQYF. The CDR3 coding sequence is TGTGCCAGCTTCAGGTCTAGCACAGATACGCAGTATTTT.

V and J are TRBV5-1 and TRBJ2-5; D might be TRBD2 (6 bases). CDR1 is SGHRS, CDR2 YFSETQ, per germline. The CDR3 runs to 14 residues. The germline V and J ends were trimmed by 4 bases and 1 base, with 11 bases remaining between them. CDR3 sequence (DNA): TGCGCCAGCAGCCCGGGGACTTTCCAAGAGACCCAGTACTTC. It codes for CASSPGTFQETQYF.

V gene TRBV5-1 combines with J gene TRBJ2-7; perhaps TRBD2 as D (7 bases). The CDR3 is 18 amino acids. The germline gives CDR1 SGHRS, CDR2 YFSETQ. The V end lost 1 base, the J end lost 4 bases, and 24 bases lay between the germline ends. CDR3 residues: CASSLRQGGGPGAYEQYF. The CDR3 DNA reads as TGCGCCAGCAGCTTGAGGCAGGGAGGGGGACCCGGAGCATACGAGCAGTACTTC.

V is TRBV4-2 and J is TRBJ1-2; no clear D. The CDR3 covers 15 residues. CDR1 is LGHNA, CDR2 YNFKEQ, per germline. The V gene lost 1 base and the J gene lost 8 bases, with 17 bases spanning the gap. The CDR3: CASSQVREGMRGYTF. The CDR3 DNA reads TGTGCCAGCAGCCAAGTTCGGGAGGGAATGAGAGGCTACACCTTC.

The chain is built from TRBV6-5 and TRBJ1-5, with TRBD1 matching 8 bases. The CDR3 spans 15 residues. V trimming: 4 bases; J trimming: 2 bases; junction bases outside the gene matches: 4. Germline CDR1 MNHEY, CDR2 SVGAGI. This chain's CDR3 is CASSLDRVGNQPQHF. DNA for the CDR3: TGTGCCAGCAGTTTGGACAGGGTAGGCAATCAGCCCCAGCATTTT.

The chain couples TRBV5-8 to TRBJ2-3; the D is unclear. With 6 bases removed from V and 4 bases from J, the gap between germline ends came to 15 bases. Germline V gives CDR1 SGHTS, CDR2 YDEGEE. The CDR3 runs 14 residues. CDR3 in amino acids: CASNTPILADTQYF. In nucleotides, the CDR3 is TGTGCCAGCAACACCCCTATTCTTGCAGATACGCAGTATTTT.

CDR3 sequence (DNA): TGCAGTGCTGGGCTTTGGACTGAAGCTTTCTTT. Protein product: CSAGLWTEAFF. The rearrangement links TRBV20-1 to TRBJ1-1; D is undetermined. The germline V gene has CDR1 DFQATT and CDR2 SNEGSKA (reference sequence). V lost 5 bases and J 5 bases, leaving 9 bases between the germline ends. This CDR3 region has 11 residues.

The chain employs TRBV7-8 and TRBJ1-2; 8 bases align to TRBD1. Germline V gives CDR1 SGHVS, CDR2 FQNEAQ. J lost 0 bases, V lost 10 bases, and 10 bases had no gene match. The CDR3 is 15 amino acids. As DNA, the CDR3 is TGTGCCACCGGGACAGGCATAATTTCTAACTATGGCTACACCTTC. It yields the protein CATGTGIISNYGYTF. The full variable domain, completed using reference TRBV7-8 and TRBJ1-2, is GAGVSQSPRYKVAKRGQDVALRCDPISGHVSLFWYQQALGQGPEFLTYFQNEAQLDKSGLPSDRFFAERPEGSVSTLKIQRTQQEDSAVYLCATGTGIISNYGYTFGSGTRLTVV.

Concerning this clone: Other DNA variants within this sample encode the same CDR3. The chain is built from TRBV5-1 and TRBJ1-4, with D perhaps matching TRBD1 (6 bases). Germline V gene data show CDR1 as SGHRS and CDR2 as YFSETQ. The CDR3 totals 15 residues. Trimming cost V 0 bases and J 5 bases, with 11 bases left between them. The CDR3 DNA is TGCGCCAGCAGCTTGGGGACAGAACGAAATGAAAAACTGTTTTTT. It codes for CASSLGTERNEKLFF.

V gene TRBV19 combines with J gene TRBJ2-1; D unclear. V was trimmed by 4 bases and J by 4 bases, leaving 17 bases between them. The CDR3 extends over 16 amino acids. Germline values: CDR1 LNHDA, CDR2 SQIVND (reference sequence). CDR3 region: CASSTPTSRIYNEQFF. The CDR3 nucleotides read TGTGCCAGTAGTACCCCCACATCGAGAATATACAATGAGCAGTTCTTC.

This rearrangement joins TRBV28 to TRBJ2-1; D might be TRBD2 (5 bases). Between the trimmed V and J ends, which lost 4 bases and 2 bases, there was a span of 21 bases. Germline V gene lookup returns CDR1 MDHEN and CDR2 SYDVKM. The CDR3 has 18 amino acids. The CDR3 DNA reads TGTGCCAGCAGTTCCCTAGCCCTCCTAATGACAACCTACAATGAGCAGTTCTTC. Protein sequence: CASSSLALLMTTYNEQFF.

V gene TRBV10-1 combines with J gene TRBJ2-3; 7 nucleotides agree with TRBD1. The CDR3 consists of 16 residues. J lost 2 bases, V lost 0 bases, and 5 bases had no gene match. Germline V gives CDR1 WNHNN, CDR2 SYGVQD (reference sequence). CDR3 loop: CASSESTGLDTDTQYF. CDR3 coding DNA: TGCGCCAGCAGTGAGTCGACAGGGTTGGACACAGATACGCAGTATTTT.

The chain combines TRBV9 with TRBJ1-1; D ambiguous. The CDR3 covers 16 residues. Germline CDR1 and CDR2: SGDLS and YYNGEE. Trimming shortened V by 4 bases and J by 0 bases, and 16 bases separated the two germline ends. The CDR3 DNA sequence: TGTGCCAGCAGCCCCCGACCTACAGATATGAACACTGAAGCTTTCTTT. Its protein product is CASSPRPTDMNTEAFF.

J is TRBJ2-7 and V is TRBV2; D unclear. The V end was cut by 1 base, the J end by 4 bases, with 2 bases between. The CDR3 loop spans 11 amino acids. In germline, CDR1 is SNHLY, CDR2 FYNNEI. CDR3 loop: CASSEVYEQYF. CDR3 DNA sequence: TGTGCCAGCAGTGAAGTGTACGAGCAGTACTTC.

V and J are TRBV11-1 and TRBJ1-4; D gene uncertain. Germline V gene sequence: CDR1 SGHAT, CDR2 FQDESV (reference sequence). V gave up 6 bases and J gave up 11 bases, with 10 bases separating them. The CDR3 sequence is 11 residues long. The CDR3 DNA reads TGTGCCAGCAGTCACCTGGAGAAACTGTTTTTT. Amino acid sequence: CASSHLEKLFF.

The chain employs TRBV5-6 and TRBJ1-1; weak D call: TRBD1 (5 bases). From germline, CDR1 is SGHDT and CDR2 YYEEEE. V was pared by 0 bases and J by 3 bases, with 12 bases between. CDR3 length: 15 residues. CDR3 sequence (DNA): TGTGCCAGCAGCTTGGTTAGGACACCCTACACTGAAGCTTTCTTT. It specifies CASSLVRTPYTEAFF.

The CDR3 loop reads CASSSPEAPSFSGELFF. The CDR3, as DNA: TGTGCCAGCAGCTCTCCCGAGGCCCCTAGCTTCTCCGGGGAGCTGTTTTTT. The chain employs TRBV5-6 and TRBJ2-2; a weak D match, TRBD2 (5 bases). CDR1 and CDR2 (germline): SGHDT, YYEEEE. Trimming removed 3 bases from V and 6 bases from J, with 21 bases in between. The CDR3 is made up of 17 amino acids.